The next 7 T cell receptor beta chains were all read from a single sample in a study of T-cell memory formation after mild COVID-19. TCRdb recomputed calls from the 5' RACE reads with MiXCR, one row per CDR3 protein. The sample holds about 470,000 distinct CDR3 sequences, approximately 18% seen once. The sequencing input was PBMCs or a T cell subset sorted from them (not recorded which). The receptors originated from an adult woman who had mild COVID-19 (a few samples of this study predate the infection). Cell type and time point are not known.

The CDR3 nucleotides are TGTGCCAGCAGCTCCATGCCAGGGGCAATCACTGAAGCTTTCTTT. Translated, it gives CASSSMPGAITEAFF. V usage is TRBV7-2 and J usage is TRBJ1-1; maybe TRBD1 (6 bases). From germline, CDR1 is SGHTA and CDR2 FQGNSA. The CDR3 has 15 amino acids. V was clipped by 4 bases and J by 4 bases, with 16 bases between them.

This chain's CDR3 is CASSLRLRSYEQYF. CDR3 nucleotides: TGCGCCAGCAGCTTGAGGTTGCGCTCCTACGAGCAGTACTTC. This chain connects TRBV5-1 to TRBJ2-7; D is undetermined. The germline CDR1 and CDR2 sequences are SGHRS and YFSETQ. CDR3 size: 14 residues. V was cut by 1 base and J by 0 bases, with 8 bases left in between.

This clonotype was detected only a few times. This chain connects TRBV18 to TRBJ1-1; 8 bases map to TRBD1. The CDR3 loop spans 15 amino acids. Germline lookup yields CDR1 KGHSH and CDR2 LQKENI. Unmatched junction bases numbered 3, after V lost 3 bases and J lost 0 bases. CDR3 DNA sequence: TGTGCCAGCTCACCCAGGGGGCTGATGAACACTGAAGCTTTCTTT. Translated, it gives CASSPRGLMNTEAFF.

The chain combines TRBV19 with TRBJ2-3; D is uncertain. Trimming left V 5 bases short and J 9 bases short, with 15 bases between. Germline CDR1 is LNHDA and CDR2 is SQIVND (reference sequence). This CDR3 has 13 residues. The CDR3 bases are TGTGCCAGTAGTGAACCCAGCGCCCGGACGCAGTATTTT. It specifies CASSEPSARTQYF.

The chain uses TRBV11-1 and TRBJ2-1, with D unclear. Trimming left V 5 bases short and J 2 bases short, with 16 bases between. The germline V gene has CDR1 SGHAT and CDR2 FQDESV (reference sequence). There are 16 residues in the CDR3. The CDR3 DNA sequence: TGTGCCAGCAGCCACCGGCGGAAGGAACCCTACAATGAGCAGTTCTTC. Protein product: CASSHRRKEPYNEQFF.

This clonotype was seen more than once but under ten times. The rearrangement joins TRBV18 to TRBJ2-6, with a possible D match to TRBD1 (6 bases). The germline V gene encodes CDR1 KGHSH and CDR2 LQKENI. Trimming took off 3 bases at V and 2 bases at J, with 14 bases between the two ends. The CDR3 loop spans 17 amino acids. For the CDR3, the DNA is TGTGCCAGCTCACCGCAGGGGCCGGGGACTGGGGCCAACGTCCTGACTTTC. Protein: CASSPQGPGTGANVLTF.

The genes are TRBV25-1 and TRBJ2-5; D gene ambiguous. The V and J ends lost 8 bases and 2 bases respectively, with 0 bases between them. CDR1 and CDR2 (germline): MGHDK, SYGVNS. The CDR3 totals 9 residues. The CDR3 region has the DNA TGTGCCAGCCAAGAGACCCAGTACTTC. Translating it yields CASQETQYF.